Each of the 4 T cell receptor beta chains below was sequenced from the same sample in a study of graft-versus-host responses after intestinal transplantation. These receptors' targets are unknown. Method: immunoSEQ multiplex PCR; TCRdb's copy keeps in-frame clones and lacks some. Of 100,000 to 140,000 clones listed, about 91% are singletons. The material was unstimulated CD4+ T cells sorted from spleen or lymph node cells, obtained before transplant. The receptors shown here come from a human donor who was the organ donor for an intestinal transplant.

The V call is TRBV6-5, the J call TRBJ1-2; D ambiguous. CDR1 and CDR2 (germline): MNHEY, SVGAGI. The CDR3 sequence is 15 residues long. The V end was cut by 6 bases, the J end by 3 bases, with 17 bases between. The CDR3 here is CASSLGRRSDYGYTF. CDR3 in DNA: TGTGCCAGCAGCTTGGGCCGGAGAAGCGACTATGGCTACACCTTC.

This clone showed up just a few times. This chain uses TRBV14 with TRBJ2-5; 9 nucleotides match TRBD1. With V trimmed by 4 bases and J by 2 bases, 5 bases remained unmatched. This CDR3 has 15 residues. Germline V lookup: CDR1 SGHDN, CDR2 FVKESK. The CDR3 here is CASSLGQGWQETQYF. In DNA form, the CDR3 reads TGTGCCAGCAGCCTGGGACAGGGTTGGCAAGAGACCCAGTACTTC. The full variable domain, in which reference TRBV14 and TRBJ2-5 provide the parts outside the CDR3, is EAGVTQFPSHSVIEKGQTVTLRCDPISGHDNLYWYRRVMGKEIKFLLHFVKESKQDESGMPNNRFLAERTGGTYSTLKVQPAELEDSGVYFCASSLGQGWQETQYFGPGTRLLVL.

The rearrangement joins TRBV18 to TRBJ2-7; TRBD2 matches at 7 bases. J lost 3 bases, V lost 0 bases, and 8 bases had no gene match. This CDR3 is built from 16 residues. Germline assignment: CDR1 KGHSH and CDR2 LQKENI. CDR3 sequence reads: CASSPPVGGILYEQYF. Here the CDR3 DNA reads TGTGCCAGCTCACCACCGGTCGGGGGGATCCTCTACGAGCAGTACTTC.

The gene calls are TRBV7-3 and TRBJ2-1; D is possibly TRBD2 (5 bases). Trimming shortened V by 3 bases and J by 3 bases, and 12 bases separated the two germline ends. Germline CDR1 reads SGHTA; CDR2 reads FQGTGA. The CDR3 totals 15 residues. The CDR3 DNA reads TGTGCCAGCAGCTTTGGCGGGTACAACTACAATGAGCAGTTCTTC. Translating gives CASSFGGYNYNEQFF.